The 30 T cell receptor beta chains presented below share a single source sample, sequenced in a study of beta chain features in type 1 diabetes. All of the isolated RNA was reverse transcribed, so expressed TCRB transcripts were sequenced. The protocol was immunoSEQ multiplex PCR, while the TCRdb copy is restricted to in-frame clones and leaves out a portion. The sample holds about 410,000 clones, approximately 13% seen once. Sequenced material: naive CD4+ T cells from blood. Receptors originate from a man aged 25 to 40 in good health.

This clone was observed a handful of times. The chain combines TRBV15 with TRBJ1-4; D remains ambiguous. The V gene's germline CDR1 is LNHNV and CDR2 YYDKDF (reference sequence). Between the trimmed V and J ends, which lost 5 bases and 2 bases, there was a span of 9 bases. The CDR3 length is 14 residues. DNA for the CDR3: TGTGCCACCAGCGTCAGTCGGACTAATGAAAAACTGTTTTTT. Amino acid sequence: CATSVSRTNEKLFF.

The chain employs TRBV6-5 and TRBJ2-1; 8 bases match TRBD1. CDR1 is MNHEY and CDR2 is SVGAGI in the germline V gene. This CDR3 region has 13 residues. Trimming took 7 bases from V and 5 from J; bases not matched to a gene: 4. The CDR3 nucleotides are TGTGCCAGCAAGGACAGGGCGGACAATGAGCAGTTCTTC. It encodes CASKDRADNEQFF.

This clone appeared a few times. CDR3 bases: TGTGCCAGCAACCGCCCTGGGGCCAACGTCCTGACTTTC. Its translation: CASNRPGANVLTF. The chain employs TRBV7-9 and TRBJ2-6; D unresolved. V lost 7 bases to trimming and J lost 2 bases, with 6 bases between them. CDR1 is SEHNR, CDR2 FQNEAQ, per germline (reference sequence). CDR3 length: 13 amino acids.

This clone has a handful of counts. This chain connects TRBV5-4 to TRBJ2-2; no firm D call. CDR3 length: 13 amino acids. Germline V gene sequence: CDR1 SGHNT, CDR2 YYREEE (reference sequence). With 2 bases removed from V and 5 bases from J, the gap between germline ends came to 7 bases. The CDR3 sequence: CASSFARTGELFF. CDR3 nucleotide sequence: TGTGCCAGCAGCTTTGCGAGGACCGGGGAGCTGTTTTTT.

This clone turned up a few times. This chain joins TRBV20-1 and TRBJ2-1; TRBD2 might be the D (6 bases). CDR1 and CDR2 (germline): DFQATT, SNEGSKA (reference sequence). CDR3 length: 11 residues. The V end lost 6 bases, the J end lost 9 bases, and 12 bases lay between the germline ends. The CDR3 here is CSASAGSEQFF. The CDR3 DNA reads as TGCAGTGCGTCGGCGGGAAGTGAGCAGTTCTTC.

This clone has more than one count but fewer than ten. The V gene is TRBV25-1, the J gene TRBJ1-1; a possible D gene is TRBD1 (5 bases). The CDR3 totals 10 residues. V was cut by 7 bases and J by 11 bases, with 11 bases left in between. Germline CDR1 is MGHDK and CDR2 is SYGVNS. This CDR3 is CASTTRDAFF. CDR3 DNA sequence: TGTGCCAGCACCACTAGGGACGCTTTCTTT.

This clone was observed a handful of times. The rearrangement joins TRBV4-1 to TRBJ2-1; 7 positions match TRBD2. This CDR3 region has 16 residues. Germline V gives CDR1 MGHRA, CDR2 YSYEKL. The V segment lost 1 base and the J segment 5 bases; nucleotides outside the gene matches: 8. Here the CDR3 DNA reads TGCGCCAGCAGCCAAGTATTCCAGCGGGGCCACAATGAGCAGTTCTTC. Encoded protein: CASSQVFQRGHNEQFF.

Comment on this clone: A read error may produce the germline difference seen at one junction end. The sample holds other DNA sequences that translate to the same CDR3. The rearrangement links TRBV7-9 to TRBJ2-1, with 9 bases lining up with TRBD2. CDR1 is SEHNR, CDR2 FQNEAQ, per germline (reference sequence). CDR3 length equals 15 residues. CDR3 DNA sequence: TGTGCCAGCAGCCTAGCGGGGAGCTCCTACAATGAGCAGTTCTTC. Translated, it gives CASSLAGSSYNEQFF.

The CDR3 region is CASSVSGTGLGTEAFF. Written as DNA, the CDR3 is TGTGCCAGCAGCGTCAGCGGGACAGGGCTCGGCACTGAAGCTTTCTTT. This rearrangement joins TRBV9 to TRBJ1-1, with 9 bases identical to TRBD1. From germline, CDR1 is SGDLS and CDR2 YYNGEE. The CDR3 contains 16 residues. Unmatched junction bases numbered 9, after V lost 2 bases and J lost 4 bases.

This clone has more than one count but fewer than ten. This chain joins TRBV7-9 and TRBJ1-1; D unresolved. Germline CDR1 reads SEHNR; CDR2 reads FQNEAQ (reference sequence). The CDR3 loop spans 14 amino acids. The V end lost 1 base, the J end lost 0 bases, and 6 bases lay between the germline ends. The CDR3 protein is CASSLVTLNTEAFF. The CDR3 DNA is TGTGCCAGCAGCTTAGTCACTCTGAACACTGAAGCTTTCTTT.

The CDR3 reads CATSRGSGGETDTQYF. The CDR3 nucleotides read TGTGCCACCAGCAGAGGATCAGGGGGAGAAACAGATACGCAGTATTTT. The chain uses TRBV15 and TRBJ2-3; 7 bases are a match to TRBD1. This CDR3 comprises 16 residues. Germline CDR1 and CDR2: LNHNV and YYDKDF (reference sequence). Germline trimming cut 1 base from V and 3 bases from J; bases unmatched to any gene: 7.

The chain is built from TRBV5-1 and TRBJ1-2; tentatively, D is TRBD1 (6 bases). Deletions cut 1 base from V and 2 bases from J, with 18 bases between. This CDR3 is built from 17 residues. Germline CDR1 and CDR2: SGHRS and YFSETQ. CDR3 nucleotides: TGCGCCAGCAGCTTGAACCCCTTTCGGCAGGGGAACTATGGCTACACCTTC. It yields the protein CASSLNPFRQGNYGYTF.

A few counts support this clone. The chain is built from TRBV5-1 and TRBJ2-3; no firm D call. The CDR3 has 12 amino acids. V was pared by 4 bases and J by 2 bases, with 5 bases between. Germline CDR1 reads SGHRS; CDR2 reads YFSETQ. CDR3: CASSRDTDTQYF. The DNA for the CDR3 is TGCGCCAGCAGCCGTGACACAGATACGCAGTATTTT.

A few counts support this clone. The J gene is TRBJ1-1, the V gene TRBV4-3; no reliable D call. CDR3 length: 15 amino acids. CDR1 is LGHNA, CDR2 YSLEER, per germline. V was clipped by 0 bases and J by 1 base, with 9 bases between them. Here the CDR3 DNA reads TGCGCCAGCAGCCAAGATGTAAGGCCGAACACTGAAGCTTTCTTT. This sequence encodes CASSQDVRPNTEAFF.

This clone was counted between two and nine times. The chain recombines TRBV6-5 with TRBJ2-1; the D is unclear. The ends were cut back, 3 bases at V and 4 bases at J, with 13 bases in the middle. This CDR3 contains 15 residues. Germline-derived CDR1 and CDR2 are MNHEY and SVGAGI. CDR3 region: CASSYRTAPYNEQFF. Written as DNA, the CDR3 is TGTGCCAGCAGTTATCGAACAGCCCCTTACAATGAGCAGTTCTTC.

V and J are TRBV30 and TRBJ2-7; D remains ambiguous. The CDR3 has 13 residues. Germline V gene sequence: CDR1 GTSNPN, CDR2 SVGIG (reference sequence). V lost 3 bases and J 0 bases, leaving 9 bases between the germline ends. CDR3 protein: CAWSLGPSYEQYV. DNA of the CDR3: TGTGCCTGGAGCCTAGGTCCCTCCTACGAGCAGTACGTC.

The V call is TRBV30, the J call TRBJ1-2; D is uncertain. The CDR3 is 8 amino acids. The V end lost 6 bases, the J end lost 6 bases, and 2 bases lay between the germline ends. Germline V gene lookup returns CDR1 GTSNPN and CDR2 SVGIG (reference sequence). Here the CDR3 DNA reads TGTGCCTGTGATGGCTACACCTTC. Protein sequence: CACDGYTF.

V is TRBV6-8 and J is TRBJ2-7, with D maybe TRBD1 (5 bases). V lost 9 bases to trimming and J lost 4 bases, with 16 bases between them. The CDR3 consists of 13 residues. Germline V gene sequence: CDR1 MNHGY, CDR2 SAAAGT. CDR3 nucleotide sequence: TGTGCCAGAAAGACAGAACAATATTACGAGCAGTACGTC. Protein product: CARKTEQYYEQYV.

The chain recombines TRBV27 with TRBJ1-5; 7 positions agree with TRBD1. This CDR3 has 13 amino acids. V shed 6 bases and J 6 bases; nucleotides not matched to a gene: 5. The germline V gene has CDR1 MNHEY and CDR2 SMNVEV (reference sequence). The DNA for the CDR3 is TGTGCCAGCAGACCCGACAGGGCTCAGCCCCAGCATTTT. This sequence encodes CASRPDRAQPQHF.

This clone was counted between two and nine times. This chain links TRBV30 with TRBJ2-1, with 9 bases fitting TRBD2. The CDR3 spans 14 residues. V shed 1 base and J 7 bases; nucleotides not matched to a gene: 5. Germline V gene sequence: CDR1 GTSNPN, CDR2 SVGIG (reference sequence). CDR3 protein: CAWSAGLAKNEQFF. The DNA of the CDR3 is TGTGCCTGGAGTGCGGGACTAGCAAAGAATGAGCAGTTCTTC. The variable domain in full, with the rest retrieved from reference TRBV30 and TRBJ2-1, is SQTIHQWPATLVQPVGSPLSLECTVEGTSNPNLYWYRQAAGRGLQLLFYSVGIGQISSEVPQNLSASRPQDRQFILSSKKLLLSDSGFYLCAWSAGLAKNEQFFGPGTRLTVL.

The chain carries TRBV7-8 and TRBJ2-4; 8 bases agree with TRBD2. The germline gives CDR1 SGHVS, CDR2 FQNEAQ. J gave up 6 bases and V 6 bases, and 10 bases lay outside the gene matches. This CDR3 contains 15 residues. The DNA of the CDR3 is TGTGCCAGCAGTGGCAAGCGGGAGTTTGCAAACATTCAGTACTTC. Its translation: CASSGKREFANIQYF.

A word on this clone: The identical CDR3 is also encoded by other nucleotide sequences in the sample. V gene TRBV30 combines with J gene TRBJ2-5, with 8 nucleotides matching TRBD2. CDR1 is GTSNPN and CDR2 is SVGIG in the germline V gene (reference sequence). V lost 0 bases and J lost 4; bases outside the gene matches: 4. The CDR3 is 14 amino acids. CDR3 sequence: CAWSVRLAGETQYF. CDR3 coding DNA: TGTGCCTGGAGTGTCCGGCTAGCGGGAGAGACCCAGTACTTC.

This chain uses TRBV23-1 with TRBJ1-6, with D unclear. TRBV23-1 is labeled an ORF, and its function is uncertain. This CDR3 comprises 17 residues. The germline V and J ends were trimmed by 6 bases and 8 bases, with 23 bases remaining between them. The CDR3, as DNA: TGCGCCAGCAGGGAACAGTTAGTTTGTGGAGTGGATTCACCCCTCCACTTT. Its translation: CASREQLVCGVDSPLHF.

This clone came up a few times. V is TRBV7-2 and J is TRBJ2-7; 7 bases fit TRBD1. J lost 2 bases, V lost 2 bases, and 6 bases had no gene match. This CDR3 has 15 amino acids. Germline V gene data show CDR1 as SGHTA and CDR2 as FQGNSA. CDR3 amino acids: CASSLTGADPYEQYV. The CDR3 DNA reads TGTGCCAGCAGCTTAACAGGGGCCGACCCCTACGAGCAGTACGTC.

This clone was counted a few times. The CDR3 coding sequence is TGTGCCAGCTCACTTAGCACAGATACGCAGTATTTT. This translates into CASSLSTDTQYF. The J gene is TRBJ2-3, the V gene TRBV18; D is ambiguous. Germline CDR1 KGHSH, CDR2 LQKENI. The CDR3 contains 12 residues. The V and J ends lost 4 bases and 0 bases respectively, with 2 bases between them.

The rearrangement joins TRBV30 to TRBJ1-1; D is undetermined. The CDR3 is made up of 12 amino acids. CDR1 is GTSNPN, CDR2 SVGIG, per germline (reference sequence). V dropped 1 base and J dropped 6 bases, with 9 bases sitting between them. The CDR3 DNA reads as TGTGCCTGGAGTGGGGCACGCCCTGAAGCTTTCTTT. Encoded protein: CAWSGARPEAFF.

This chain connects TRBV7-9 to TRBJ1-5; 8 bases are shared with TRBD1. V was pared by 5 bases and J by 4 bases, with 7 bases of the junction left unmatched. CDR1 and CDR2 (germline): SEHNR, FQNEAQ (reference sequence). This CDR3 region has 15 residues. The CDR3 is CASSAQGAGNQPQHF. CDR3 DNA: TGTGCCAGCAGCGCCCAGGGGGCAGGTAATCAGCCCCAGCATTTT.

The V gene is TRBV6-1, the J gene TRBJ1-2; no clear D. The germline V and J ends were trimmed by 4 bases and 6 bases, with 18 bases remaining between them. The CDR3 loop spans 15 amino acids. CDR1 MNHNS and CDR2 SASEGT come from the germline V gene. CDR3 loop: CASSGRGRASDGYTF. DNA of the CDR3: TGTGCCAGCAGTGGCAGAGGGAGGGCTTCTGATGGCTACACCTTC.

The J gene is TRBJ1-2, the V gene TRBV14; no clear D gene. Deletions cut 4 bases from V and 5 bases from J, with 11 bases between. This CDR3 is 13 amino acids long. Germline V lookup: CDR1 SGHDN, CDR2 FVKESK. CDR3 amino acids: CASSRYRDYGYTF. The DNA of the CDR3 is TGTGCCAGCAGCCGCTACCGAGATTATGGCTACACCTTC.

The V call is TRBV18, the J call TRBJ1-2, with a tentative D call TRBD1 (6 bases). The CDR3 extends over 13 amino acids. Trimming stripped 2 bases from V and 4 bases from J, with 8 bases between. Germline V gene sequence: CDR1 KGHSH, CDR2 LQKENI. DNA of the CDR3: TGTGCCAGCTCACCAGACAGGACCTATGGCTACACCTTC. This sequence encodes CASSPDRTYGYTF.